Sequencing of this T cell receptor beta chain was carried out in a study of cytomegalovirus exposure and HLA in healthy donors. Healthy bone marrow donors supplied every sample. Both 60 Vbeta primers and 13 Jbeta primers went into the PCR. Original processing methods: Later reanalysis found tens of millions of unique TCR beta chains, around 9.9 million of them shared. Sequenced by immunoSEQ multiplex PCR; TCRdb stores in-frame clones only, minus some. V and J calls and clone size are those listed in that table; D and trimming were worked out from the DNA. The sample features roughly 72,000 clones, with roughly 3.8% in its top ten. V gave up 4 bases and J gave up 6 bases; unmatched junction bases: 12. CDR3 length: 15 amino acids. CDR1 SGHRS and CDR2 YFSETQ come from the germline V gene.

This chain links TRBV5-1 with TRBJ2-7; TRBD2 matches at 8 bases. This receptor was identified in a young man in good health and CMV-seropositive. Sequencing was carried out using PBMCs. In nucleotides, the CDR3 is TGCGCCAGCAGCCCAAGGACTAGTCGGGAGGGCGAGCAGTACTTC. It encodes CASSPRTSREGEQYF.